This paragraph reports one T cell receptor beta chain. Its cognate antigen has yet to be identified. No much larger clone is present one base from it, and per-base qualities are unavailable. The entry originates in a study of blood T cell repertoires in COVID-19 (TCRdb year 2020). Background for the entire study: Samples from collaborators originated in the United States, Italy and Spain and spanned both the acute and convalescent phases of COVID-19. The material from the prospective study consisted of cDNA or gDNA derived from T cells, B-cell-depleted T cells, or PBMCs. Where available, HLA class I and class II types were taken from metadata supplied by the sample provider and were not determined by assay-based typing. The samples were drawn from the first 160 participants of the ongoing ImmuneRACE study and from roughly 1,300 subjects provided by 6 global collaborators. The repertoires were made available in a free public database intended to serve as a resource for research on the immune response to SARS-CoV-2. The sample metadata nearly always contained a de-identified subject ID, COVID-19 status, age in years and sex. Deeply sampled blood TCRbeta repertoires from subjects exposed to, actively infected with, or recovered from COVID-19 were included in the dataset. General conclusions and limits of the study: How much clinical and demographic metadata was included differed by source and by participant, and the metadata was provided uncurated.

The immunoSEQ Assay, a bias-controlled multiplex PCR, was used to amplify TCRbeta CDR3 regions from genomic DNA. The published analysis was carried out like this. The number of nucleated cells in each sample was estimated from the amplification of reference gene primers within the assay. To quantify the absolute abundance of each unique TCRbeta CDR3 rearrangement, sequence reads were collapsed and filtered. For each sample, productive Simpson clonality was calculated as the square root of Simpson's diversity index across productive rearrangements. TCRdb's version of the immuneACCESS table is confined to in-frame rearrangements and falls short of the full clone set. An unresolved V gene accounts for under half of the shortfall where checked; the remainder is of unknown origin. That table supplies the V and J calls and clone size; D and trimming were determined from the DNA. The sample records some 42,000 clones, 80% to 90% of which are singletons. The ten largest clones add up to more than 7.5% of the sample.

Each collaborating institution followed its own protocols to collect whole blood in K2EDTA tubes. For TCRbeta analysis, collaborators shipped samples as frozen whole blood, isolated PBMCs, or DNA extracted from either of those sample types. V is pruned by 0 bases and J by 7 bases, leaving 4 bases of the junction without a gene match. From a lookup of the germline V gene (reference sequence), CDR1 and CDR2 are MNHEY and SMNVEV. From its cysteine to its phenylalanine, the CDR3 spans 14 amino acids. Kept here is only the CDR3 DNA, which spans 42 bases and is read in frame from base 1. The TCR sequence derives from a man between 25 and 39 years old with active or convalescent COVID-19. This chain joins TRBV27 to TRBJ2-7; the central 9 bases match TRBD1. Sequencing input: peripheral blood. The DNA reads TGTGCCAGCAGTTTATCCGGGACAGGGTTAGAGCAGTACTTC. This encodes CASSLSGTGLEQYF.